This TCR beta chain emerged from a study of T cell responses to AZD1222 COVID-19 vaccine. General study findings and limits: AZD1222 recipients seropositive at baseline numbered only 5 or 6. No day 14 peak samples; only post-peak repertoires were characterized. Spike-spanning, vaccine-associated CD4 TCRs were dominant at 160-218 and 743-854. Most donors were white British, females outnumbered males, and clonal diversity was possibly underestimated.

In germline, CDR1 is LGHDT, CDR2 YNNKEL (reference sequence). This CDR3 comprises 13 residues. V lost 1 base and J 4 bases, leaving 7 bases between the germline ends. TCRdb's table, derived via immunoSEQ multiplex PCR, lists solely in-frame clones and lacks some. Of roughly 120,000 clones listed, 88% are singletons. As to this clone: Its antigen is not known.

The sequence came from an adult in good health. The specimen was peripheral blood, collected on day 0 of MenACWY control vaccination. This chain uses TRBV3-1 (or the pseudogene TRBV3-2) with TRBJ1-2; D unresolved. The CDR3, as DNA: TGTGCCAGCAGCCAAGTAGGAGTCTATGGCTACACCTTC. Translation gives CASSQVGVYGYTF.